One sample yielded the 9 T cell receptor beta chains listed below, sequenced in a study of T-cell reconstitution after alpha-beta-depleted transplantation in children. A library of TCRbeta sequences, prepared with unique molecular identifiers, was generated. TCRdb analysed the PCR reads with MiXCR anew, one entry per CDR3 protein. The table lists about 500,000 distinct CDR3 sequences, 30% to 35% of them singletons. Source: PBMCs from the stem cell graft donor, taken from the stem cell graft. These receptors were obtained from a human donor who donated a stem cell graft to a child with aplastic anemia.

This clonotype turned up a few times. The chain has TRBV29-1 and TRBJ2-5, with D uncertain. This CDR3 region has 12 residues. CDR1 is SQVTM and CDR2 is ANQGSEA in the germline V gene. The V end lost 0 bases, the J end lost 6 bases, and 8 bases lay between the germline ends. The CDR3 spells CSVEDGTKTQYF. CDR3 sequence (DNA): TGCAGCGTTGAAGATGGAACCAAGACCCAGTACTTC. Based on the CDR3 plus reference TRBV29-1 and TRBJ2-5, the full variable domain is SAVISQKPSRDICQRGTSLTIQCQVDSQVTMMFWYRQQPGQSLTLIATANQGSEATYESGFVIDKFPISRPNLTFSTLTVSNMSPEDSSIYLCSVEDGTKTQYFGPGTRLLVL.

The table lists this clonotype with a few counts. This chain uses TRBV20-1 with TRBJ2-3; 9 nucleotides align to TRBD2. After removal of 4 bases from V and 1 base from J, the junction contained 6 bases not matched to a gene. The CDR3 length is 15 residues. The germline CDR1 and CDR2 sequences are DFQATT and SNEGSKA (reference sequence). This chain's CDR3 is CSAKDSGRGTDTQYF. The CDR3 region has the DNA TGCAGTGCTAAGGATAGCGGGAGAGGCACAGATACGCAGTATTTT.

V usage is TRBV30 and J usage is TRBJ2-1; 7 bases match TRBD2. In germline, CDR1 is GTSNPN, CDR2 SVGIG (reference sequence). V was clipped by 0 bases and J by 6 bases; unmatched bases: 5. CDR3 length: 14 residues. The CDR3 reads CAWSVSGLRNEQFF. Written as DNA, the CDR3 is TGTGCCTGGAGTGTATCGGGACTACGCAATGAGCAGTTCTTC.

The chain couples TRBV5-1 to TRBJ1-6; 7 positions match TRBD1. Germline CDR1 and CDR2: SGHRS and YFSETQ. V gave up 4 bases and J gave up 3 bases; unmatched junction bases: 7. The CDR3 runs 16 residues. The CDR3 loop reads CASSVAGTVYNSPLHF. CDR3 DNA: TGCGCCAGCAGCGTCGCCGGGACAGTCTATAATTCACCCCTCCACTTT. The entire variable domain, with the rest obtained from reference TRBV5-1 and TRBJ1-6, is as follows: KAGVTQTPRYLIKTRGQQVTLSCSPISGHRSVSWYQQTPGQGLQFLFEYFSETQRNKGNFPGRFSGRQFSNSRSEMNVSTLELGDSALYLCASSVAGTVYNSPLHFGNGTRLTVT.

The V call is TRBV5-5, the J call TRBJ1-1; D ambiguous. V lost 0 bases and J lost 7, with 4 bases in between. The CDR3 has 11 residues. CDR1 is SGHKS and CDR2 is YYEKEE in the germline V gene (reference sequence). DNA for the CDR3: TGTGCCAGCAGCTTGGTTAATGAAGCTTTCTTT. This codes for CASSLVNEAFF. Full variable domain (outside the CDR3, taken from reference TRBV5-5 and TRBJ1-1): DAGVTQSPTHLIKTRGQQVTLRCSPISGHKSVSWYQQVLGQGPQFIFQYYEKEERGRGNFPDRFSARQFPNYSSELNVNALLLGDSALYLCASSLVNEAFFGQGTRLTVV.

The chain couples TRBV29-1 to TRBJ1-1, with D uncertain. V was trimmed by 4 bases and J by 10 bases, leaving 19 bases between them. Germline V gene lookup returns CDR1 SQVTM and CDR2 ANQGSEA. This CDR3 spans 13 amino acids. CDR3 in amino acids: CSVGVEVGNPAFF. In nucleotides, the CDR3 is TGCAGCGTTGGCGTCGAGGTCGGAAATCCAGCTTTCTTT. Using reference TRBV29-1 and TRBJ1-1 for the parts outside the CDR3, the full variable domain is SAVISQKPSRDICQRGTSLTIQCQVDSQVTMMFWYRQQPGQSLTLIATANQGSEATYESGFVIDKFPISRPNLTFSTLTVSNMSPEDSSIYLCSVGVEVGNPAFFGQGTRLTVV.

This chain uses TRBV13 with TRBJ2-1; D unclear. CDR1 and CDR2 (germline): PRHDT, FYEKMQ (reference sequence). The CDR3 is 16 residues long. Trimming pared 5 bases from V and 5 bases from J, leaving 19 bases between. In nucleotides, the CDR3 is TGTGCCAGCAGCCCTCAAGGATTCAGGATGAACAATGAGCAGTTCTTC. Translation: CASSPQGFRMNNEQFF.

The chain links TRBV6-2 or TRBV6-3 to TRBJ2-2; 13 positions agree with TRBD2. CDR1 and CDR2 from the germline V gene are MNHEY and SVGEGT. V was pared by 5 bases and J by 4 bases, with 16 bases of the junction left unmatched. The CDR3 is made up of 20 amino acids. The CDR3 sequence is CASSPRKPGLAGRGTGELFF. CDR3 in DNA: TGTGCCAGCAGTCCACGGAAACCGGGACTAGCGGGACGAGGCACCGGGGAGCTGTTTTTT.

The genes are TRBV30 and TRBJ1-1; no clear D gene. The length of the CDR3 is 15 residues. The V end was cut by 0 bases, the J end by 1 base, with 12 bases between. Germline V lookup: CDR1 GTSNPN, CDR2 SVGIG (reference sequence). CDR3 sequence: CAWSVQMSRNTEAFF. As DNA, the CDR3 is TGTGCCTGGAGTGTACAGATGAGCAGGAACACTGAAGCTTTCTTT.